Below, 5 T cell receptor beta chains from the same sample are listed, as sequenced in a study of CD8 T cells in Susac syndrome (dated by TCRdb to between 2019 and 2020). Libraries came from the immunoSEQ multiplex PCR assay. RNA was extracted with the RNeasy kit and about 0.5 to 1 ug was reverse transcribed using random hexamers. TCRdb reworked the public reads: Q25 trimming with fastp, MiXCR clone assembly, productive beta chains retained. Rows are unified per CDR3 protein, each entry keeping the most common DNA and genes. A total of 150,000 or so distinct CDR3 sequences appear in this sample, 85% to 95% of them only once. Jointly, the top ten make up 0.13% to 0.15% of the sample. The sample comprised CD4+ T cells from PBMCs. Every receptor here comes from a human donor with Susac syndrome.

The chain uses TRBV19 and TRBJ1-2, with D maybe TRBD1 (5 bases). CDR1 is LNHDA and CDR2 is SQIVND in the germline V gene (reference sequence). V was shortened by 6 bases and J by 2 bases, with 19 bases between the two germline ends. The CDR3 runs to 16 residues. CDR3 protein: CASSIDRPAKNYGYTF. As DNA, the CDR3 is TGTGCCAGTAGCATCGACAGACCGGCCAAGAACTATGGCTACACCTTC.

The chain recombines TRBV7-3 with TRBJ2-1; D is ambiguous. The CDR3 spans 16 residues. The V end was cut by 5 bases, the J end by 2 bases, with 16 bases between. Germline V gene sequence: CDR1 SGHTA, CDR2 FQGTGA. The CDR3 nucleotides read TGTGCCAGCAGCCCCCCTTCGACCACCGCCTACAATGAGCAGTTCTTC. Translated: CASSPPSTTAYNEQFF.

V usage is TRBV5-4 and J usage is TRBJ2-5; D uncertain. The germline gives CDR1 SGHNT, CDR2 YYREEE (reference sequence). The CDR3 has 14 amino acids. Trimming removed 4 bases at V and 4 bases at J, with 14 bases between. The CDR3 nucleotides read TGTGCCAGCAGCCCCGATTGGGGTGGAGAGACCCAGTACTTC. This codes for CASSPDWGGETQYF.

This clonotype was observed a single time. J is TRBJ2-7 and V is TRBV7-9; D remains ambiguous. Per the germline V gene, CDR1 is SEHNR and CDR2 is FQNEAQ (reference sequence). The length of the CDR3 is 14 residues. V was trimmed by 7 bases and J by 2 bases, leaving 15 bases between them. CDR3 in amino acids: CASTPYPSTYEQYF. In DNA, the CDR3 is TGTGCCAGCACCCCCTACCCATCGACCTACGAGCAGTACTTC.

This chain uses TRBV9 with TRBJ2-5, with no clear D. Germline CDR1 SGDLS, CDR2 YYNGEE. The CDR3 covers 15 residues. The V gene lost 0 bases and the J gene lost 2 bases, with 11 bases spanning the gap. CDR3 coding DNA: TGTGCCAGCAGCGTAGTGGGCTCGGAGCAAGAGACCCAGTACTTC. Translation: CASSVVGSEQETQYF.